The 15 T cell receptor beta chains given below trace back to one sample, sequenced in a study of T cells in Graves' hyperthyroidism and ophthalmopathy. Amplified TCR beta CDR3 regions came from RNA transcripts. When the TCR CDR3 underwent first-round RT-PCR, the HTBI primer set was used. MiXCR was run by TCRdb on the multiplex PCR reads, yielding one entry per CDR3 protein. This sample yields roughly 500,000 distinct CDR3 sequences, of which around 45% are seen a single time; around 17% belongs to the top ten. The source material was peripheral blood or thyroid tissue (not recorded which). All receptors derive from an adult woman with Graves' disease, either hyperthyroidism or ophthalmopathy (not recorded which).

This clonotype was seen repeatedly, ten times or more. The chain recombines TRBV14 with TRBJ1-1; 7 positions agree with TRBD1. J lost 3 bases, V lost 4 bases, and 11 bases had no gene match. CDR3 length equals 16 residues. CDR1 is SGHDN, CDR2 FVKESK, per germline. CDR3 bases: TGTGCCAGCAGCCGCGTGGGAGGGGGCCCTGACACTGAAGCTTTCTTT. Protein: CASSRVGGGPDTEAFF.

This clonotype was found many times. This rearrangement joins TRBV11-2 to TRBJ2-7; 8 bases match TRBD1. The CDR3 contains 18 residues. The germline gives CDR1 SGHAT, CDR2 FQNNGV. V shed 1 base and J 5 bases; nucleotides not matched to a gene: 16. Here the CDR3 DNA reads TGTGCCAGCAGCTTAGTTCTAGTCGGACAGGGAAGACTCAACGAGCAGTACTTC. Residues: CASSLVLVGQGRLNEQYF.

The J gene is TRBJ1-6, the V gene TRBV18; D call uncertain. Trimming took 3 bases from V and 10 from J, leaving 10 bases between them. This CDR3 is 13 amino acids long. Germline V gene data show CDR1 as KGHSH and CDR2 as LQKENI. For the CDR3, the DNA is TGTGCCAGCTCACCGTCCAAGGAATCACCCCTCCACTTT. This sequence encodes CASSPSKESPLHF.

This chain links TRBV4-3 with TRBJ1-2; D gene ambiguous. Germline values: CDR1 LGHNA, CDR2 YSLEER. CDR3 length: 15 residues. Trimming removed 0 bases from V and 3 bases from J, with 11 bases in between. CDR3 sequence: CASSQDPGRDYGYTF. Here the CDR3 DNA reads TGCGCCAGCAGCCAAGATCCCGGGAGGGACTATGGCTACACCTTC.

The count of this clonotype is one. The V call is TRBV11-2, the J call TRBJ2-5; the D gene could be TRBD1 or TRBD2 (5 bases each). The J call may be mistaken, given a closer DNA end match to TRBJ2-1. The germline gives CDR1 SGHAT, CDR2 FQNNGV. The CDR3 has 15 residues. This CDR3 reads CASSLYRGPYNEQFF. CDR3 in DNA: TGTGCCAGCAGCTTATATCGGGGCCCCTACAATGAGCAGTTCTTC.

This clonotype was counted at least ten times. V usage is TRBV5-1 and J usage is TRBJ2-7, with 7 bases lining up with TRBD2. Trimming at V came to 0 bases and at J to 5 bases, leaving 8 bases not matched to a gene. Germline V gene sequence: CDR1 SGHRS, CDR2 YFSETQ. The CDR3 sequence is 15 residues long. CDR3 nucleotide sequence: TGCGCCAGCAGCTTGGGATGGCGGGAGTTCGACGAGCAGTACTTC. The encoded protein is CASSLGWREFDEQYF.

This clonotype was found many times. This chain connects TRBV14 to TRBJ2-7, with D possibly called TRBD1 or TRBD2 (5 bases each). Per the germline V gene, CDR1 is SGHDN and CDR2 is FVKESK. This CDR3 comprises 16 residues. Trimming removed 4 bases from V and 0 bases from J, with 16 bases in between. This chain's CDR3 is CASSLWAGTFSYEQYF. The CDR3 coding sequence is TGTGCCAGCAGCCTTTGGGCAGGGACCTTCTCCTACGAGCAGTACTTC.

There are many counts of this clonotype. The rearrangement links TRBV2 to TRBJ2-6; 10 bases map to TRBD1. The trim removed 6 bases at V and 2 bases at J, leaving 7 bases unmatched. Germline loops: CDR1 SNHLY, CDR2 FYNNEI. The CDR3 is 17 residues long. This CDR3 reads CASRVGQGETGANVLTF. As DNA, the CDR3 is TGTGCCAGCAGGGTCGGACAGGGGGAGACTGGGGCCAACGTCCTGACTTTC. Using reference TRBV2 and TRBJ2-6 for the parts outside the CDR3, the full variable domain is EPEVTQTPSHQVTQMGQEVILRCVPISNHLYFYWYRQILGQKVEFLVSFYNNEISEKSEIFDDQFSVERPDGSNFTLKIRSTKLEDSAMYFCASRVGQGETGANVLTFGAGSRLTVL.

This CDR3 reads CSALDRGSEAFF. DNA of the CDR3: TGCAGTGCTCTCGACAGGGGGTCTGAAGCTTTCTTT. This chain connects TRBV20-1 to TRBJ1-1; 9 bases line up with TRBD1. Trimming removed 5 bases from V and 6 bases from J; junction bases left unmatched: 4. The CDR3 is 12 residues long. The germline V gene has CDR1 DFQATT and CDR2 SNEGSKA (reference sequence).

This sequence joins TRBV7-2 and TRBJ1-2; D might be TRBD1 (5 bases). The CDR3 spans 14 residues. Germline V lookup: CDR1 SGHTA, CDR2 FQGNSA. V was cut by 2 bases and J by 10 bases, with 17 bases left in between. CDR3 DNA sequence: TGTGCCAGCAGCTTAATGAGGAGGGGCTACGACTACACCTTC. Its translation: CASSLMRRGYDYTF.

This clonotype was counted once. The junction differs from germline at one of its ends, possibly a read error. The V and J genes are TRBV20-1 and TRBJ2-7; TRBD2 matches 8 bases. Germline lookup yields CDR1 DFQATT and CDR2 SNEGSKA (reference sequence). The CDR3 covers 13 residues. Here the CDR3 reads CSARPSGRNEQHF. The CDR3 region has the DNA TGCAGTGCCAGGCCTAGCGGGCGGAACGAGCAGCACTTC.

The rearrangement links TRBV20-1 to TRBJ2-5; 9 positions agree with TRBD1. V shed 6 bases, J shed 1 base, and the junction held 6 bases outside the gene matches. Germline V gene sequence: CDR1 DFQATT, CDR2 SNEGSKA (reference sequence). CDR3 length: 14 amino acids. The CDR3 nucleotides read TGCAGTGCCGCGGACAGGGGATGCCAAGAGACCCAGTACTTC. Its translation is CSAADRGCQETQYF.

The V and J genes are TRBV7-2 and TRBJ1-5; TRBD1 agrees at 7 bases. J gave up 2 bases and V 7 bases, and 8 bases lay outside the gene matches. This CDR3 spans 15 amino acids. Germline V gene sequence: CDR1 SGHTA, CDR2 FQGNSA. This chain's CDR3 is CASTEAGGGNQPQHF. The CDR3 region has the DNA TGTGCCAGCACAGAGGCAGGGGGTGGCAATCAGCCCCAGCATTTT.

The CDR3 coding sequence is TGTGCCAGCAGCAGGGATCTTAGCAATCAGCCCCAGCATTTT. Protein sequence: CASSRDLSNQPQHF. The chain links TRBV2 to TRBJ1-5, with a possible D match to TRBD1 (5 bases). Deletions cut 6 bases from V and 0 bases from J, with 9 bases between. The CDR3 spans 14 residues. The V gene's germline CDR1 is SNHLY and CDR2 FYNNEI.

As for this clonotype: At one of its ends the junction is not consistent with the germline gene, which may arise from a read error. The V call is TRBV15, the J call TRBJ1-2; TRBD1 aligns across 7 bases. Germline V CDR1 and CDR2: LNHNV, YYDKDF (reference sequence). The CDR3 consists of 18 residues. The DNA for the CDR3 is TGTGCCGCCAGCAGCCCCGACAGGGTTGAAACGAAAGACTATGGCTACACCTTC. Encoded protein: CAASSPDRVETKDYGYTF.